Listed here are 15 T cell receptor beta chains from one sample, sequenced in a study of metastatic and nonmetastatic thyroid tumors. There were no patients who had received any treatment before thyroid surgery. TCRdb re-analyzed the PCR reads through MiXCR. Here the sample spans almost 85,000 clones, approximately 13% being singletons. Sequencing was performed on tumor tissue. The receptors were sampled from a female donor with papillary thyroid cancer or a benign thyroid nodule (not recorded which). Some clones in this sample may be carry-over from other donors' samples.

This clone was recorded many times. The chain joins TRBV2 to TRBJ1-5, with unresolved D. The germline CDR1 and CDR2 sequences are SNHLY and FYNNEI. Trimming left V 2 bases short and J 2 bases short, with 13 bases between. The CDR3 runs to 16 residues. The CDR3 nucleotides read TGTGCCAGCAGTGAAAGAACGACTATCCGCAATCAGCCCCAGCATTTT. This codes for CASSERTTIRNQPQHF.

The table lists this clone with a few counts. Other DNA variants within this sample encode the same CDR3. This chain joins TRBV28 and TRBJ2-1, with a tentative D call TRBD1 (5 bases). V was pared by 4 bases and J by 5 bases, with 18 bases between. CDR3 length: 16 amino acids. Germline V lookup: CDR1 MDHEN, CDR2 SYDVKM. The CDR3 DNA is TGTGCCAGCAGTTCTACAGGTGGTGGTAGCCACAATGAGCAGTTCTTC. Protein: CASSSTGGGSHNEQFF.

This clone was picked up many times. The CDR3 DNA reads as TGTGCCAGCAGTGGGGGCATCTACGAGCAGTACTTC. Translation gives CASSGGIYEQYF. V gene TRBV6-1 combines with J gene TRBJ2-7; D may be TRBD1 (5 bases). The V and J ends lost 4 bases and 3 bases respectively, with 7 bases between them. The CDR3 totals 12 residues. Germline V lookup: CDR1 MNHNS, CDR2 SASEGT.

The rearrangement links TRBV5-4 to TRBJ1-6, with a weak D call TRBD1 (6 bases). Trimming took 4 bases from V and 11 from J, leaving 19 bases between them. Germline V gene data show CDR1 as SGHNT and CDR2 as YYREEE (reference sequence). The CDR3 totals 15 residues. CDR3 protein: CASSPPSGVNPPLHF. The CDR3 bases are TGTGCCAGCAGCCCCCCGTCAGGGGTCAACCCACCCCTCCACTTT.

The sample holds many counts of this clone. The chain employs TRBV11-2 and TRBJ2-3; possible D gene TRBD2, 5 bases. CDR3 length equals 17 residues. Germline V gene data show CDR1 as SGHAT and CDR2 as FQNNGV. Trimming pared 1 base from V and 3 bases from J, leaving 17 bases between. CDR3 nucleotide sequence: TGTGCCAGCAGCTTAGTGACGGGAACTCCCCAAACAGATACGCAGTATTTT. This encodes CASSLVTGTPQTDTQYF.

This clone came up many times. As DNA, the CDR3 is TGTGCCAGCAGCTTCGTTGAAAAACTGTTTTTT. Translated: CASSFVEKLFF. This chain connects TRBV7-9 to TRBJ1-4; D is unresolved. CDR3 size: 11 residues. V lost 3 bases and J lost 7, with 3 bases in between. Per germline, CDR1 SEHNR and CDR2 FQNEAQ (reference sequence).

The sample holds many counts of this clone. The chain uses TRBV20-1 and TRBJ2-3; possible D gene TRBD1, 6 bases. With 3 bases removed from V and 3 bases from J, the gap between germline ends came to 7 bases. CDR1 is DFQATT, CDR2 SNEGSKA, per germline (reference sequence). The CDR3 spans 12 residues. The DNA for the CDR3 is TGCAGTGCTAGGGGGGCGACAGATACGCAGTATTTT. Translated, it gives CSARGATDTQYF.

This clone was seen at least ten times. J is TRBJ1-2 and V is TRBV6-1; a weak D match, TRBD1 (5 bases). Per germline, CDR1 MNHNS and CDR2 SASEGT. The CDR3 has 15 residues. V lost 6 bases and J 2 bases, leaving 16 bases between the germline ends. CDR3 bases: TGTGCCAGCAGCCTCAATTTGGGGGGGAACTATGGCTACACCTTC. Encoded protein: CASSLNLGGNYGYTF.

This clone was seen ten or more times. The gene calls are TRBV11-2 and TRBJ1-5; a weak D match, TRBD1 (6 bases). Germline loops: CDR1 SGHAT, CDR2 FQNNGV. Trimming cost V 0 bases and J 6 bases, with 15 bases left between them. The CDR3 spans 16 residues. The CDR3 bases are TGTGCCAGCAGCTTAGACGTCCCCAGGGGCGGTCAGCCCCAGCATTTT. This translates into CASSLDVPRGGQPQHF. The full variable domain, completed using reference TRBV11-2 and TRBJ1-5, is EAGVAQSPRYKIIEKRQSVAFWCNPISGHATLYWYQQILGQGPKLLIQFQNNGVVDDSQLPKDRFSAERLKGVDSTLKIQPAKLEDSAVYLCASSLDVPRGGQPQHFGDGTRLSIL.

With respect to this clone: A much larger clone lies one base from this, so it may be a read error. In DNA form, the CDR3 reads TGTGCCAACTTGGCGGGGGCAGATACGCAGTATTTT. This codes for CANLAGADTQYF. This chain joins TRBV30 and TRBJ2-3, with 7 bases fitting TRBD2. Per the germline V gene, CDR1 is GTSNPN and CDR2 is SVGIG (reference sequence). The CDR3 is made up of 12 amino acids. V lost 8 bases to trimming and J lost 4 bases; unmatched junction nucleotides: 6.

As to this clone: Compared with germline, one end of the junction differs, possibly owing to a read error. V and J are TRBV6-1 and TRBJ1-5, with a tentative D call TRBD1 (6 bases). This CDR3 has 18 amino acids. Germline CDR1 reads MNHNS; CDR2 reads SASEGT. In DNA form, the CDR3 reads TGTGCCAGCAGAGATTTCAGGGGAGGGATTCATAGCAATCAGCCACAGGATTTT. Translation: CASRDFRGGIHSNQPQDF.

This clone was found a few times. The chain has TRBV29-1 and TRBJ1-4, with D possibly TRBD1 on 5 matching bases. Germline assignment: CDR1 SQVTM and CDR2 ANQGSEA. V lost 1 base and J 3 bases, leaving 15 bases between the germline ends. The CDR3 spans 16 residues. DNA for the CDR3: TGCAGCGTTGAAGTTCTGGGAAGGGGAGCTAATGAAAAACTGTTTTTT. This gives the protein CSVEVLGRGANEKLFF. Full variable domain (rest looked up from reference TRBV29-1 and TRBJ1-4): SAVISQKPSRDICQRGTSLTIQCQVDSQVTMMFWYRQQPGQSLTLIATANQGSEATYESGFVIDKFPISRPNLTFSTLTVSNMSPEDSSIYLCSVEVLGRGANEKLFFGSGTQLSVL.

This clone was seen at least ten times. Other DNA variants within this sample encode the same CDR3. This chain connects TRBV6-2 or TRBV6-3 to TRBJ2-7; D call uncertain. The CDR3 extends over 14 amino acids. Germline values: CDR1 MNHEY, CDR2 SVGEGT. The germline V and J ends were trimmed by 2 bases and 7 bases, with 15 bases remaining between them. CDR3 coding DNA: TGTGCCAGCAGTTACGGCGACGGAATTTTAGAGCAGTACTTC. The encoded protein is CASSYGDGILEQYF.

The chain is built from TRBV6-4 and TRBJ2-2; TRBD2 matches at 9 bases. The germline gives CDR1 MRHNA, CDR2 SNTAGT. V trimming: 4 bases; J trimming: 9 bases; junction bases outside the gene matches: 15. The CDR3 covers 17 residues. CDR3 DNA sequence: TGTGCCAGCAGTGGCGGAGGGACTAGCTTAAGAGGCCGGGAGCTGTTTTTT. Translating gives CASSGGGTSLRGRELFF.

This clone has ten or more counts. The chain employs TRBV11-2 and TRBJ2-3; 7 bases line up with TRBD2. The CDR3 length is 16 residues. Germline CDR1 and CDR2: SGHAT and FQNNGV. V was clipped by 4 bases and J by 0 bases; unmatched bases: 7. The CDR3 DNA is TGTGCCAGCAGCTACAGCGGGGTGACTAGCACAGATACGCAGTATTTT. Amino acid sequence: CASSYSGVTSTDTQYF.